This TCR beta chain originates from a study of OX40 agonist ivuxolimab in advanced cancers. Germline V gene sequence: CDR1 SGHVS, CDR2 FNYEAQ. V shed 4 bases and J 2 bases; nucleotides not matched to a gene: 6. The CDR3 has 18 residues. Regarding this clone: Its antigen is not known.

Regarding the study as a whole: Specificity for antigen went undetermined in the expanded peripheral T cells.

Only in-frame clones appear in the TCRdb table, and some are missing; sequencing was by immunoSEQ multiplex PCR. In the table there are 3,000 to 4,000 clones, 70% to 80% of which are singletons. This TCR was sampled from an adult with an advanced solid tumor such as melanoma, head and neck, liver or kidney cancer. The chain carries TRBV7-6 and TRBJ2-3, with TRBD2 matching 16 bases. Sequenced here: CD4+ or CD8+ T cells sorted from blood, sampled in a trial of the OX40 agonist ivuxolimab. The CDR3 spells CASSSGLAGGLVTDTQYF. In DNA, the CDR3 is TGTGCCAGCAGCTCGGGACTAGCGGGAGGGCTTGTCACAGATACGCAGTATTTT.